This T cell receptor beta chain was found in a study of T cell responses to AZD1222 COVID-19 vaccine. Trimming took 5 bases from V and 8 from J, leaving 22 bases between them. CDR1 is SQVTM and CDR2 is ANQGSEA in the germline V gene. The CDR3 totals 15 residues. Clones were sequenced by immunoSEQ multiplex PCR, and TCRdb holds only the in-frame ones, with some missing. This sample carries 96,000 or so clones, 80% to 90% of them seen once, and the ten largest clones take about 1.5%. Study-level results: Breadth and depth of Spike-specific TCRs rose after two AZD1222 doses. White British people made up most donors, females outnumbered males, and clonal diversity was possibly underestimated. Seropositive AZD1222 recipients at baseline numbered only six or seven. Researchers took repertoire samples only after the peak T cell response had come.

This clone was seen more than once but under ten times. As yet, its antigen is unknown. This clonotype was obtained from an adult in good health. The chain has TRBV29-1 and TRBJ2-4; tentative D call: TRBD2 (6 bases). The source material was peripheral blood, sampled on day 0 of AZD1222 vaccination. The CDR3 spells CSVIYRDLWGDIQYF. Written as DNA, the CDR3 is TGCAGCGTTATATACCGGGACCTCTGGGGGGACATTCAGTACTTC.